The rows below give T cell receptor beta chains drawn from one sample of a study of blood T cell repertoires in COVID-19. Data came from immunoSEQ multiplex PCR; TCRdb stores just in-frame clones and leaves some out. The sample holds a few hundred thousand clones, about nine tenths seen once. The sequencing sample was made of peripheral blood. These receptor sequences come from a woman aged 30 to 39 with active or convalescent COVID-19. Both conserved end residues are part of each CDR3. A D gene is named only where the DNA matches it firmly. Some rows mark clone size as missing; the rest say once, few, many or name a class of expanded clone.

cdr3_aa | cdr3_nt | clone_size | j_call | v_call | d_call
CASSFRGFSGNTIYF | TGTGCCAGCAGTTTCAGGGGGTTTTCTGGAAACACCATATATTTT | few | TRBJ1-3 | TRBV28 | TRBD1
CASSIPTGEHEQYF | TGTGCCAGCAGTATTCCCACAGGGGAGCACGAGCAGTACTTC | . | TRBJ2-7 | TRBV28 | TRBD1
CASSSRVGTGVTDEKLFF | TGTGCCAGCAGTTCTCGGGTCGGGACAGGGGTTACGGATGAAAAACTGTTTTTT | . | TRBJ1-4 | TRBV25-1 | TRBD1
CASSQDSGTGGKKLFF | TGCGCCAGCAGCCAAGATTCGGGGACAGGGGGAAAAAAACTGTTTTTT | . | TRBJ1-4 | TRBV4-1 | TRBD1
CSVDRGQETQYF | TGCAGCGTCGACAGGGGGCAGGAGACCCAGTACTTC | . | TRBJ2-5 | TRBV29-1 | TRBD1
CASSRGQANTEAFF | TGCGCCAGCAGCCGCGGACAGGCGAACACTGAAGCTTTCTTT | . | TRBJ1-1 | TRBV5-1 | TRBD1
CASSLSFSTDTQYF | TGTGCCAGCAGCCTGAGTTTTAGTACAGATACGCAGTATTTT | few | TRBJ2-3 | TRBV7-2 | .
CSVLRDYQETQYF | TGCAGCGTCCTCCGGGACTATCAAGAGACCCAGTACTTC | . | TRBJ2-5 | TRBV29-1 | TRBD2
CASSLTPTRGNGNTIYF | TGTGCCAGCAGCTTAACTCCTACGCGGGGGAATGGAAACACCATATATTTT | . | TRBJ1-3 | TRBV7-8 | .
CSGRTGNTEAFF | TGCAGCGGCAGGACTGGGAACACTGAAGCTTTCTTT | . | TRBJ1-1 | TRBV29-1 | .
CASRDTGGSQPQHF | TGTGCCAGCAGGGACACAGGGGGCTCTCAGCCCCAGCATTTT | . | TRBJ1-5 | TRBV27 | TRBD1
CASSESAPTGGANYGYTF | TGTGCCAGCAGTGAGTCGGCCCCGACAGGGGGCGCCAACTATGGCTACACCTTC | . | TRBJ1-2 | TRBV6-4 | TRBD1
CASSSGTGGRETQYF | TGCGCCAGCAGCTCCGGGACAGGAGGTCGAGAGACCCAGTACTTC | once | TRBJ2-5 | TRBV5-1 | TRBD1
CATSDQGLGNQPQHF | TGTGCCACCAGTGATCAGGGGTTAGGTAATCAGCCCCAGCATTTT | . | TRBJ1-5 | TRBV24-1 | .
CSYRTGSGNTEAFF | TGCAGCTACAGAACAGGGTCGGGGAACACTGAAGCTTTCTTT | . | TRBJ1-1 | TRBV29-1 | .
CARGAGVNTEAFF | TGTGCCAGAGGGGCAGGGGTGAACACTGAAGCTTTCTTT | . | TRBJ1-1 | TRBV27 | .
CASRRQLTLNYGYTF | TGTGCCAGCAGACGACAGCTCACACTGAACTATGGCTACACCTTC | . | TRBJ1-2 | TRBV6-1 | .
CASSPPADRVGYTF | TGTGCCAGCTCACCACCCGCGGACAGGGTCGGCTACACCTTC | once | TRBJ1-2 | TRBV18 | TRBD1
CASSFREDGYTF | TGTGCCAGCAGTTTCAGGGAGGATGGCTACACCTTC | . | TRBJ1-2 | TRBV28 | .
CASSPGVFWAEAFF | TGTGCCAGCAGCCCCGGGGTGTTTTGGGCTGAAGCTTTCTTT | . | TRBJ1-1 | TRBV3-1/TRBV3-2 | .
CASSSLQGALRNYGYTF | TGTGCCAGCAGTTCTTTACAGGGGGCGTTAAGAAACTATGGCTACACCTTC | . | TRBJ1-2 | TRBV27 | TRBD1
CASSIWPTGELFF | TGTGCCAGTAGTATCTGGCCGACCGGGGAGCTGTTTTTT | few | TRBJ2-2 | TRBV19 | .
CASSYDQGYNGNTIYF | TGTGCCAGCAGTTACGATCAGGGGTATAATGGAAACACCATATATTTT | once | TRBJ1-3 | TRBV6-5 | .
CASSVRERGRRDGELFF | TGTGCCAGCTCCGTTAGGGAGCGAGGCAGACGGGACGGGGAGCTGTTTTTT | . | TRBJ2-2 | TRBV5-6 | .
CASSRPSGTIGNTIYF | TGTGCCAGCAGCCGCCCCAGCGGTACGATTGGAAACACCATATATTTT | . | TRBJ1-3 | TRBV14 | .
CASSLLGGSPLHF | TGTGCCAGCAGTTTGCTGGGGGGGTCACCCCTCCACTTT | . | TRBJ1-6 | TRBV28 | .
CAWRSDGQSNEQFF | TGTGCCTGGAGGAGCGACGGCCAGTCCAATGAGCAGTTCTTC | . | TRBJ2-1 | TRBV30 | .
CASSQAGNHEQYF | TGCGCCAGCAGCCAAGCAGGGAACCACGAGCAGTACTTC | . | TRBJ2-7 | TRBV4-1 | .
CASSKRGGLAHEQYF | TGTGCCAGCAGTAAGAGGGGAGGACTAGCCCACGAGCAGTACTTC | . | TRBJ2-7 | TRBV6-2/TRBV6-3 | TRBD2
CASSSGTSGGEQFF | TGTGCTAGCAGCTCAGGGACTAGCGGGGGGGAGCAGTTCTTC | once | TRBJ2-1 | TRBV7-7 | TRBD2
CASSIGAGYEQYF | TGTGCCAGTAGTATAGGGGCAGGCTACGAGCAGTACTTC | . | TRBJ2-7 | TRBV19 | .
CASSFPAGVDNEQFF | TGTGCCAGCAGCTTCCCAGCGGGGGTTGATAATGAGCAGTTCTTC | . | TRBJ2-1 | TRBV7-6 | TRBD2
CASSAGLAGVGELFF | TGTGCCAGCAGTGCTGGACTAGCGGGGGTCGGGGAGCTGTTTTTT | . | TRBJ2-2 | TRBV25-1 | TRBD2
CASSFRLSNYGYTF | TGTGCCAGCAGCTTCAGACTGAGTAACTATGGCTACACCTTC | . | TRBJ1-2 | TRBV7-2 | .
CASSQDPGDHSPLHF | TGCGCCAGCAGCCAAGATCCAGGGGATCATTCACCCCTCCACTTT | . | TRBJ1-6 | TRBV4-1 | .
CASSNRDLTYEQYF | TGTGCCAGCAGCAACCGGGATCTAACCTACGAGCAGTACTTC | . | TRBJ2-7 | TRBV5-4 | .
CASSFAQGGYTF | TGTGCCAGCAGCTTCGCACAGGGTGGCTACACCTTC | . | TRBJ1-2 | TRBV5-4 | .
CASSGGWEAFF | TGTGCCAGCAGTGGGGGCTGGGAAGCTTTCTTT | . | TRBJ1-1 | TRBV25-1 | .
CASSLPLRLAGGQAAQYF | TGTGCCAGCAGCTTGCCCTTACGACTAGCGGGGGGGCAAGCAGCGCAGTATTTT | . | TRBJ2-3 | TRBV7-8 | TRBD2
CASSPGREYGYTF | TGTGCCAGCTCACCAGGGCGGGAATATGGCTACACCTTC | . | TRBJ1-2 | TRBV18 | .